This TCR beta chain was sequenced during a study of shared clonotypes between healthy human individuals. The study's findings and limits: A few donors had 4% to 5% of their naive CD4 clonotypes in common. What limited the represented genetic and exposure-history diversity was the small number of donors.

The CDR3 is 16 residues long. From germline, CDR1 is SGHAT and CDR2 FQNNGV. V lost 4 bases, J lost 0 bases, and 12 bases lay in between. Libraries were prepared by immunoSEQ multiplex PCR; TCRdb keeps only in-frame clonotypes and omits some of them. The sample consists of 600,000 to 700,000 clones, 55% to 85% of them appearing once. Study donors comprised healthy, HIV-negative adults devoid of recent acute infection or vaccination. Adult Caucasians living in Nashville, Tennessee made up all of the donors. About this clone: What it binds is unknown.

This TCR derives from a woman between 25 and 40 years old in good health. Sequenced: memory CD4+ T cells sorted from blood. Specified subset: CD45RA-negative fraction. The chain is built from TRBV11-2 and TRBJ2-2; D possibly corresponds to TRBD2 (6 bases). The CDR3 protein is CASSWGGGTNTGELFF. CDR3 nucleotide sequence: TGTGCCAGCAGCTGGGGAGGCGGAACGAACACCGGGGAGCTGTTTTTT. The full variable domain, with the rest looked up from reference TRBV11-2 and TRBJ2-2, is EAGVAQSPRYKIIEKRQSVAFWCNPISGHATLYWYQQILGQGPKLLIQFQNNGVVDDSQLPKDRFSAERLKGVDSTLKIQPAKLEDSAVYLCASSWGGGTNTGELFFGEGSRLTVL.